Each of the 7 T cell receptor beta chains below was sequenced from the same sample in a study of cytotoxic CD8 clonotypes in ibrutinib-treated CLL. Profiling relied on immunoSEQ multiplex PCR, and the TCRdb table lists in-frame clones only, not all of them. The repertoire holds about 80,000 clones, with about 85% as singletons. This material consisted of PBMCs, taken after 12 months of ibrutinib treatment. These receptors were taken from a human donor with chronic lymphocytic leukemia.

In this sample, this clone turned up a few times. The chain uses TRBV5-1 and TRBJ2-3, with 12 bases fitting TRBD2. This CDR3 is 20 amino acids long. CDR1 and CDR2 from the germline V gene are SGHRS and YFSETQ. The V and J ends lost 4 bases and 2 bases, in that order; junction bases with no gene match: 17. CDR3 protein: CASSRPPPSGGASDTDTQYF. CDR3 in DNA: TGCGCCAGCAGCCGGCCCCCTCCTAGCGGGGGGGCATCTGACACAGATACGCAGTATTTT.

This chain joins TRBV4-2 and TRBJ2-2; 8 positions match TRBD1. The CDR3 totals 18 residues. Germline lookup yields CDR1 LGHNA and CDR2 YNFKEQ. V lost 4 bases, J lost 0 bases, and 10 bases stayed unmatched. In DNA form, the CDR3 reads TGTGCCAGCAGCCCCAACCCCGGGACAGGCGCGAACACCGGGGAGCTGTTTTTT. Protein product: CASSPNPGTGANTGELFF.

The chain joins TRBV7-2 to TRBJ1-1; 8 bases agree with TRBD1. The CDR3 covers 15 residues. CDR1 is SGHTA, CDR2 FQGNSA, per germline. Germline trimming cut 0 bases from V and 5 bases from J; bases unmatched to any gene: 5. CDR3: CASSLAPGGRTEAFF. In DNA form, the CDR3 reads TGTGCCAGCAGCTTAGCCCCAGGGGGCCGGACTGAAGCTTTCTTT.

The V call is TRBV2, the J call TRBJ2-2, with 7 bases aligning to TRBD2. V trimming: 8 bases; J trimming: 5 bases; junction bases outside the gene matches: 14. Germline V lookup: CDR1 SNHLY, CDR2 FYNNEI. CDR3 size: 16 residues. The CDR3 region is CASGGGALLLTGELFF. CDR3 nucleotides: TGTGCCAGCGGGGGAGGGGCTCTTCTGTTGACCGGGGAGCTGTTTTTT.

The genes are TRBV6-6 and TRBJ1-4; no clear D. The CDR3 is made up of 11 amino acids. V shed 7 bases and J shed 6 bases, with 6 bases lying between them. Germline CDR1 MNHNY, CDR2 SVGAGI (reference sequence). CDR3 sequence: CASMVDEKLFF. DNA for the CDR3: TGTGCCAGCATGGTAGATGAAAAACTGTTTTTT.

J is TRBJ2-2 and V is TRBV11-3; weak D call: TRBD1 (6 bases). V lost 1 base, J lost 5 bases, and 11 bases lay in between. The CDR3 extends over 15 amino acids. The germline CDR1 and CDR2 sequences are SGHNT and YENEEA. CDR3 sequence reads: CASSLGTAGTGELFF. Here the CDR3 DNA reads TGTGCCAGCAGCTTAGGGACAGCCGGAACCGGGGAGCTGTTTTTT.

The V and J genes are TRBV27 and TRBJ1-6; 7 bases map to TRBD1. V gave up 5 bases and J gave up 8 bases; unmatched junction bases: 15. This CDR3 spans 17 amino acids. The germline gives CDR1 MNHEY, CDR2 SMNVEV (reference sequence). The CDR3 loop reads CASSPRTGISADSPLHF. The CDR3 DNA is TGTGCCAGCAGTCCCCGGACAGGTATCTCTGCGGATTCACCCCTCCACTTT.